This T cell receptor beta chain was sequenced in a study of post-analysis software for immune sequencing data. Points from the study as a whole: TRBV5-6, TRBV5-1 and TRBV20-1 were among five TRBV segments more frequent in patients than controls. There was significantly lower normalized Chao1 diversity in multiple sclerosis patients than in controls.

The CDR3 covers 14 residues. Germline CDR1 is SGHRS and CDR2 is YFSETQ. With 3 bases clipped from V and 5 bases from J, the junction kept 0 bases outside the gene matches. Every TCR beta cDNA library bore unique molecular identifiers. With about 0.95 to 10 million T cells as the source, roughly 500,000 cDNA molecules resulted. TCRdb ran MiXCR on the PCR reads and lists one entry per CDR3 protein. Among more than 500,000 distinct CDR3 sequences, under 40% were seen once, and the ten largest hold roughly 6%. This clonotype has only a few counts. Antigen: not known. This TCR was sampled from a girl between 2 and 17 years old with multiple sclerosis. J is TRBJ2-1 and V is TRBV5-1; 12 bases are shared with TRBD2. The sequenced sample was blood. The CDR3 DNA sequence: TGCGCCAGCAGCTGGACTAGCGGGGACAATGAGCAGTTCTTC. Its protein product is CASSWTSGDNEQFF. The variable domain in full, with the rest retrieved from reference TRBV5-1 and TRBJ2-1, is KAGVTQTPRYLIKTRGQQVTLSCSPISGHRSVSWYQQTPGQGLQFLFEYFSETQRNKGNFPGRFSGRQFSNSRSEMNVSTLELGDSALYLCASSWTSGDNEQFFGPGTRLTVL.